The rows below give T cell receptor beta chains drawn from one sample of a study of blood T cell repertoires in COVID-19. Sequencing was performed with immunoSEQ multiplex PCR; in TCRdb, only in-frame clones are kept and a portion is missing. The profile shows fewer than 90,000 clones, more than 80% of them singletons. The sample was peripheral blood. The receptors come from a human donor in a cohort sampled during active COVID-19. The CDR3 runs from the conserved cysteine through the conserved F or W. D genes are given only for firm matches. Size is stated for part of the rows, as once, few or many counts, or as a class when the clone is expanded.

v_gene	j_gene	d_gene	len	abundance	CDR3nt	CDR3aa
TRBV11-1	TRBJ1-2	NA	13	NA	TGTGCCAGCACTCTGAGTCCTAACTATGGCTACACCTTC	CASTLSPNYGYTF
TRBV27	TRBJ2-1	TRBD1	15	NA	TGTGCCAGCAAGCTGAGGACAGGGGTCTACAATGAGCAGTTCTTC	CASKLRTGVYNEQFF
TRBV7-3	TRBJ2-5	TRBD2	16	NA	TGTGCCAGCAGCTTAAATGGTCTAGCGGGTCTTGAGACCCAGTACTTC	CASSLNGLAGLETQYF
TRBV2	TRBJ2-7	NA	13	NA	TGTGCCAGCAGTGAAGGGGCAGAATACGAGCAGTACTTC	CASSEGAEYEQYF
TRBV6-5	TRBJ1-4	NA	12	NA	TGTGCCAGCAGTCCAGGGTATTGGGGACTGTTTTTT	CASSPGYWGLFF
TRBV2	TRBJ2-3	TRBD1	15	NA	TGTGCCAGCAGTCCAACAGGGGGCGGCACAGATACGCAGTATTTT	CASSPTGGGTDTQYF
TRBV5-5	TRBJ2-7	TRBD1	20	once	TGTGCCAGCAGCTTGCGTGGCCGGGACAGGGGACTTATCCTCTCCTACGAGCAGTACTTC	CASSLRGRDRGLILSYEQYF
TRBV10-3	TRBJ1-2	TRBD1	16	NA	TGTGCCATCACCCCCTTGGGGACAGGGGGCAAGGAAGGCTACACCTTC	CAITPLGTGGKEGYTF
TRBV27	TRBJ1-3	TRBD1	15	NA	TGTGCCAGCAGATCAGACGGACAGGGGGGAAACACCATATATTTT	CASRSDGQGGNTIYF
TRBV20-1	TRBJ2-1	TRBD2	14	NA	TGCAGTGCTAGTCCCCTAGCGGGGGGGCCGGGGCAGTTCTTC	CSASPLAGGPGQFF
TRBV29-1	TRBJ2-7	TRBD1	14	once	TGCAGCGCTGGACAGGGGTCCCCTACCTACGAGCAGTACTTC	CSAGQGSPTYEQYF
TRBV5-5	TRBJ1-1	TRBD1	15	NA	TGTGCCAGCAGCACACCGGGACAGCCGATCACTGAAGCTTTCTTT	CASSTPGQPITEAFF